The next 8 T cell receptor beta chains were all read from a single sample in a study of blood T cell repertoires in COVID-19. This table comes from immunoSEQ multiplex PCR, and its TCRdb copy is limited to in-frame clones, with some not included. The sample holds some 420,000 clones, 80% to 90% seen once. Sample: PBMCs or T cells enriched from blood (not recorded which). The receptor source for this set is a man between 25 and 39 years old who had recovered from COVID-19.

The gene calls are TRBV7-3 and TRBJ2-7, with 7 bases that match TRBD1. Germline trimming cut 5 bases from V and 3 bases from J; bases unmatched to any gene: 4. Germline assignment: CDR1 SGHTA and CDR2 FQGTGA. There are 13 residues in the CDR3. This CDR3 reads CASSPDRNYEQYF. The CDR3 region has the DNA TGTGCCAGCAGCCCGGACAGGAACTACGAGCAGTACTTC.

The chain links TRBV30 to TRBJ1-1, with 10 bases fitting TRBD1. V lost 2 bases and J lost 4; bases outside the gene matches: 7. The CDR3 length is 15 residues. Germline-derived CDR1 and CDR2 are GTSNPN and SVGIG (reference sequence). The CDR3 DNA sequence: TGTGCCTGGAGTAACCGGGACAGGGGCGTCACTGAAGCTTTCTTT. Encoded protein: CAWSNRDRGVTEAFF.

This chain uses TRBV5-1 with TRBJ2-4; 12 bases match TRBD2. Germline trimming cut 4 bases from V and 4 bases from J; bases unmatched to any gene: 9. The CDR3 consists of 17 residues. CDR1 and CDR2 (germline): SGHRS, YFSETQ. The CDR3 here is CASSTSTSGGLKNIQYF. The CDR3 DNA is TGCGCCAGCAGCACCTCGACTAGCGGGGGCCTAAAAAACATTCAGTACTTC. Variable domain in full (rest from reference TRBV5-1 and TRBJ2-4): KAGVTQTPRYLIKTRGQQVTLSCSPISGHRSVSWYQQTPGQGLQFLFEYFSETQRNKGNFPGRFSGRQFSNSRSEMNVSTLELGDSALYLCASSTSTSGGLKNIQYFGAGTRLSVL.

The chain uses TRBV7-2 and TRBJ2-5, with D perhaps matching TRBD1 (6 bases). With 5 bases removed from V and 3 bases from J, the gap between germline ends came to 13 bases. Per germline, CDR1 SGHTA and CDR2 FQGNSA. This CDR3 has 14 amino acids. CDR3 sequence: CASSKGGQKETQYF. CDR3 bases: TGTGCCAGCAGCAAAGGGGGACAAAAAGAGACCCAGTACTTC.

The chain employs TRBV24-1 and TRBJ2-5, with D tentatively TRBD1 (5 bases). V was trimmed by 2 bases and J by 1 base, leaving 10 bases between them. This CDR3 is built from 15 residues. Germline V lookup: CDR1 KGHDR, CDR2 SFDVKD. The CDR3 here is CATSDYGTGQETQYF. CDR3 DNA: TGTGCCACCAGTGATTACGGTACAGGCCAAGAGACCCAGTACTTC.

This chain connects TRBV6-5 to TRBJ2-5; 10 positions agree with TRBD2. The CDR3 sequence is 14 residues long. Trimming removed 8 bases from V and 5 bases from J; junction bases left unmatched: 8. Germline V CDR1 and CDR2: MNHEY, SVGAGI. The CDR3 spells CASRSGRAWETQYF. The CDR3 DNA sequence: TGTGCCAGCCGGAGCGGGAGGGCCTGGGAGACCCAGTACTTC.

The chain joins TRBV3-1 (or the pseudogene TRBV3-2) to TRBJ1-2; the D is unclear. V lost 0 bases, J lost 4 bases, and 18 bases lay in between. Looked up from germline, CDR1 is LGHDT and CDR2 is YNNKEL (reference sequence). This CDR3 has 17 residues. The CDR3 coding sequence is TGTGCCAGCAGCCAAGAGGCAGCTCAGGACTTCATCTATGGCTACACCTTC. Translating it yields CASSQEAAQDFIYGYTF.

Only one count was recorded for this clone. V usage is TRBV20-1 and J usage is TRBJ2-2, with D perhaps matching TRBD2 (5 bases). V was clipped by 3 bases and J by 4 bases, with 12 bases between them. This CDR3 contains 14 residues. The germline gives CDR1 DFQATT, CDR2 SNEGSKA (reference sequence). CDR3 sequence reads: CSASTGVRTGELFF. The CDR3 DNA sequence: TGCAGTGCTAGTACCGGGGTTCGCACCGGGGAGCTGTTTTTT.